This T cell receptor beta chain was recovered during a study of shared clonotypes between healthy human individuals. About the study: Samples came from a couple of female and three male donors aged 18 to 49.

Germline loops: CDR1 MGHRA, CDR2 YSYEKL. CDR3 length: 12 residues. Trimming pared 3 bases from V and 7 bases from J, leaving 9 bases between. In the CD4+ fraction, cells were divided into CD45RA+ naive and CD45RA-negative memory subsets. Using immunoSEQ multiplex PCR, the repertoire was profiled, and TCRdb retains in-frame clones only, with some absent. The data show 2 million to 2.5 million clones, approximately 96% seen once. This sequence originates from a man between 18 and 29 years old in good health. This sequence joins TRBV4-1 and TRBJ1-2; D is unresolved. The source material was naive CD4+ T cells sorted from blood. Subset reported: CD45RA+ positively selected. The CDR3 DNA is TGCGCCAGCAGCCAGGTAGGGTTTGGCTACACCTTC. Translated, it gives CASSQVGFGYTF.